This T cell receptor (beta chain) was captured by sequencing in a study of regulatory T cells in long-lasting Graves disease (dated by TCRdb to about 2021). Context from the whole study: Newly diagnosed Graves' disease patients had taken antithyroid drugs for less than 3 months. This study used TCR sequencing and RNA sequencing of peripheral blood to compare persistent Graves' disease patients against newly diagnosed Graves' disease patients. The study took place in China and was registered as a clinical trial. A total of about 33 samples were covered by TCR sequencing, comprising some 13 persistent and around 20 newly diagnosed Graves' disease patients. The full study reports these points: TRBV28, TRBJ1-2 and TRBJ2-5 were preferentially used in persistent disease, while TRBV20-1 and TRBJ2-1 were favored in newly diagnosed disease. Because the primary lesion, thyroid tissue, could not be accessed, the study looked at peripheral blood alone. As a limitation, the authors acknowledged that the small sample size may reduce accuracy. Lower TCR Shannon entropy and fewer highly expanded clones were observed in persistent Graves' disease patients than in newly diagnosed patients, which suggested clonal expansion. A larger number of public clonotypes was shared among persistent patients (around 3,000) than among newly diagnosed patients (around 890). Only the TCR beta chain was sequenced and analyzed.

Library preparation was by multiplex PCR. The sequencer was an Illumina HiSeq 4000. CDR3 regions were amplified by Arm-PCR with iRepertoire HTBI primers to construct TCR beta libraries. Gel purification was performed on PCR products prior to sequencing. The original pipeline was this. Gene usage analysis of CDR3 amino acid clonotypes used the approximately 62 TRBV and about 13 TRBJ segments found across samples. Filtered high-quality paired reads were merged into contigs using COPE and FqMerger. BLAST was used to align contigs to IMGT TRBV, TRBD and TRBJ reference genes, with CDR3 defined following IMGT. Highly expanded clones were defined as clonotypes with a frequency above 0.1%. Shannon entropy served as the measure of repertoire diversity, while the Gini coefficient captured V-J evenness. Clonotypes shared by more than one individual were considered public. Starting from the raw public reads, TCRdb applied fastp trimming at Q25, assembled clones with MiXCR and retained in-frame beta chains. Rows with one shared CDR3 protein collapse into an entry with the most common genes and DNA. Clone size and V and J calls follow TCRdb, not the original study. The sample data list about 310,000 distinct CDR3 sequences, and about a sixth of these were observed just once. The ten biggest clones cover around 36% of the sample.

Ten or more counts support this clonotype. There is no known antigen for this receptor. No per-base quality is available; no much larger clone lies one base away. What the time point label conveys for this sample: newly diagnosed GD, antithyroid drugs for less than 3 months. RNA was extracted from PBMCs in TRIzol for both TCR sequencing and RNA sequencing. The diagnosis of Graves' disease followed American Thyroid Association guidelines. Patients were recruited from an endocrinology department in Xi'an, China. From each patient, about 9.7 milliliters of peripheral blood was collected into an EDTA anticoagulant tube. Ficoll Paque Plus density gradient separation was used to isolate PBMCs, and no additional T cell sorting was done. An Agilent 2100 Bioanalyzer and agarose gel were used to check RNA quality, and a NanoDrop 2000 was used to measure RNA concentration. From V the trimming removes 1 base and from J it removes 3 bases, while the gene matches leave 2 bases of the junction unaccounted for. Counted from cysteine to phenylalanine, this CDR3 has 15 amino acids. Solely the CDR3 DNA is kept, with 45 bases framed from the first base. The CDR1 and CDR2 encoded by the germline V gene are SGHTA and FQGTGA.

The rearranged segments are TRBV7-3 and TRBJ2-5, with 10 bases in between that match TRBD1. The source of this sequence is a female donor with Graves disease. The sample here was peripheral blood mononuclear cells (PBMCs), taken at new diagnosis, from a patient treated with antithyroid drugs. The encoded CDR3 is CASSLMGQGKETQYF. DNA sequence: TGTGCCAGCAGCTTAATGGGACAGGGGAAAGAGACCCAGTACTTC. Beyond the CDR3, the reference TRBV7-3 and TRBJ2-5 genes provide the residues; the full variable domain reads: GAGVSQTPSNKVTEKGKYVELRCDPISGHTALYWYRQSLGQGPEFLIYFQGTGAADDSGLPNDRFFAVRPEGSVSTLKIQRTERGDSAVYLCASSLMGQGKETQYFGPGTRLLVL.